The source of this T cell receptor beta chain is a study of T cell changes during pregnancy in multiple sclerosis. The V segment lost 4 bases and the J segment 2 bases; nucleotides outside the gene matches: 8. The V gene's germline CDR1 is SGDLS and CDR2 YYNGEE. The CDR3 has 16 residues. Profiled with immunoSEQ multiplex PCR; TCRdb holds only in-frame clones, not every one. The repertoire holds around 70,000 clones, around 94% seen once, with under 3% in the top ten. The chain couples TRBV9 to TRBJ1-3, with 8 bases matching TRBD1. The TCR comes from a female donor with multiple sclerosis, enrolled in a pregnancy study. The specimen comprised peripheral blood, sampled before pregnancy. The CDR3 region has the DNA TGTGCCAGCAGCCCAGACAGGGGAGGGACTGGAAACACCATATATTTT. Protein: CASSPDRGGTGNTIYF. Full variable domain (missing parts from reference TRBV9 and TRBJ1-3): DSGVTQTPKHLITATGQRVTLRCSPRSGDLSVYWYQQSLDQGLQFLIQYYNGEERAKGNILERFSAQQFPDLHSELNLSSLELGDSALYFCASSPDRGGTGNTIYFGEGSWLTVV.